This T cell receptor beta chain was captured in a study of radiotherapy plus CTLA-4 blockade in lung cancer. Study information: Among patients, 15% to 20% showed objective responses, and 25% to 35% had disease control. Study-wide results and limits: Blood-borne expansion of tumor-derived TCR clones followed radiotherapy plus ipilimumab.

V lost 2 bases to trimming and J lost 4 bases; unmatched junction nucleotides: 4. Per the germline V gene, CDR1 is MNHNS and CDR2 is SASEGT. There are 14 residues in the CDR3. The table came from immunoSEQ multiplex PCR; TCRdb's copy has only in-frame clones and leaves some out. The data hold about 50,000 clones, with 73% observed a single time. In regard to this clone: Antigen specificity is unknown.

Chemo-refractory metastatic non-small-cell lung cancer patients received focal radiation with ipilimumab CTLA-4 blockade. The genes are TRBV6-1 and TRBJ2-5; 7 bases line up with TRBD1. The sequence was obtained from a human donor with non-small cell lung cancer who had a complete response to radiotherapy plus ipilimumab. Specimen: peripheral blood, collected from a patient treated with radiotherapy plus ipilimumab. This chain's CDR3 is CASSELDRRETQYF. The CDR3 coding sequence is TGTGCCAGCAGTGAATTGGACAGGCGAGAGACCCAGTACTTC.